This T cell receptor (beta chain) emerged from a study of CD8 T cells in ankylosing spondylitis. Library preparation for TCR beta used quantitative 5'-RACE with molecular barcodes. TCRdb processed the 5' RACE reads anew with MiXCR; each CDR3 protein has one entry. The sample has fewer than 400,000 distinct CDR3 sequences; about a fifth are singletons. This CDR3 is 13 amino acids long. The ends were cut back, 2 bases at V and 2 bases at J, with 8 bases in the middle. CDR1 is SGHRS and CDR2 is YFSETQ in the germline V gene. This clonotype was picked up many times. No antigen is known for it. Study outcomes and limitations: The authors reported significant enrichment of disease-linked clones in matched ankylosing spondylitis synovial fluid. Existing reports had already noted some motif variants in reactive arthritis synovial fluid and blood. Ankylosing spondylitis blood appeared to carry a characteristic TCR beta motif of several highly homologous variants. Peripheral blood held disease-linked clones only at relatively low frequency, and these were CD8+.

Sequencing used blood, either unsorted or a sorted T cell fraction (not recorded which). This chain joins TRBV5-1 and TRBJ2-7; D is uncertain. The clonotype was recovered from a male donor with ankylosing spondylitis. CDR3 bases: TGCGCCAGCAGCTTTTCTCAGGCCTACGAGCAGTACTTC. This codes for CASSFSQAYEQYF.